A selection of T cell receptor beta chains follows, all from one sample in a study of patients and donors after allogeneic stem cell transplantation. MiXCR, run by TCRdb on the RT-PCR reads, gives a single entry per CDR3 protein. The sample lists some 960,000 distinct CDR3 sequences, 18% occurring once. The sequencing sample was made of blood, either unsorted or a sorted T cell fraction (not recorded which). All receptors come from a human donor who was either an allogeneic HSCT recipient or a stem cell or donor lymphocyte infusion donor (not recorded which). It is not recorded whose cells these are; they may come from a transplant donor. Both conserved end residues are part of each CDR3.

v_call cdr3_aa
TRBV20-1 CSARANLGQETQYF
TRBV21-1 CASSGTNTDTQYF
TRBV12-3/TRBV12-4 CASSFGGPQYF
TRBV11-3 CASSSGAGSEAFF
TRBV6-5 CATRTGDQPQHF
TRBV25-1 CASSEYIQGADTEAFF
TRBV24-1 CATSDRTGGTGELFF
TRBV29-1 CSVYDTGHTGELFF
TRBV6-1 CASSGDTYNEQFF
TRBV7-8 CASSLGGGGIGEQFF
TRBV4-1 CASSRIGTNQETQYF
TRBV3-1 CASSLAAFTDTQYF
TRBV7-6 CASSLDLGEGPDTQYF
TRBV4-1 CASSQEQGRVNTEAFF
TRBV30 CACTRDSNYGYTF
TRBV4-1 CASSQDRGSSNTGELFF
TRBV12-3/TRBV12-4 CASSSQPYGYTF
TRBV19 CASSANTIYF
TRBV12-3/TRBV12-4 CASSPGGGGPYNEQFF
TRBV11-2 CASSLGPTNEKLFF
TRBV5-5 CASSLPPPTGELFF
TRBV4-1 CASKPARTGEAFF
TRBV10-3 CAISGGGLAGGNSYNEQFF
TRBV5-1 CASSLGRHEQYF
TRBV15 CATSRDPNTDTQYF
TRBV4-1 CASSQPPDREGEQFF
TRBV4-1 CASSPRAGPTNTGELFF
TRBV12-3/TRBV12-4 CVGPGANVLTF
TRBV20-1 CSARSDRYYEQYF
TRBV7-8 CASSDRLAGADTQYF
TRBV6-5 CASSYSNNQPQHF
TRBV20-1 CSARTSGGLRRVNEQFF